The source of this T cell receptor beta chain is a study of T cell repertoires in cytomegalovirus infection. Study in general: The public TCR beta signatures pointed to both CMV infection and matching HLA type. Regarding the study as a whole: Dominating the ex vivo response were TCR beta clonotypes that were CMV-specific and HLA-C-restricted. Cumulative frequency of public TCR beta families picked out carriers of CMV plus the relevant HLA.

MiXCR, run by TCRdb on the reads, gives a single entry per CDR3 protein. Of 160,000 or so distinct CDR3 sequences listed, roughly a quarter are singletons. This clonotype counts as medium-sized. What it binds is not known. Looked up from germline, CDR1 is SGHVS and CDR2 is FQNEAQ. The CDR3 extends over 16 amino acids. The ends were cut back, 3 bases at V and 5 bases at J, with 17 bases in the middle. The chain carries TRBV7-8 and TRBJ2-1; D might be TRBD2 (7 bases). This clonotype originated in a human donor in good health (CMV status not recorded). Some clones in this sample may be carry-over from other donors' samples. The specimen was PBMCs. The chain's CDR3 is CASSFAGGGAHNEQFF. The DNA of the CDR3 is TGTGCCAGCAGCTTTGCTGGGGGGGGGGCCCACAATGAGCAGTTCTTC.